Each of the 32 T cell receptor beta chains below was sequenced from the same sample in a study of regulatory T cells in long-lasting Graves disease. Time point given: newly diagnosed GD, antithyroid drugs for less than 3 months. RNA from PBMCs was the source of the TCR library. The TCR beta library used iRepertoire HTBI primers with Arm-PCR amplification of CDR3. TCRdb passed the multiplex PCR reads through MiXCR, listing each CDR3 protein once. The profile covers roughly 610,000 distinct CDR3 sequences, with roughly 15% appearing a single time and 18% taken by the ten largest. These data also formed part of another study, on T cells in Graves' hyperthyroidism and ophthalmopathy.

The specimen comprised peripheral blood mononuclear cells (PBMCs), sampled at new diagnosis, from a patient treated with antithyroid drugs. These receptors all stem from a woman in her thirties with Graves disease.

Details on this clonotype: A read error may be the cause here, since a much bigger clone is one base away. The chain combines TRBV7-9 with TRBJ2-7, with D unclear. The CDR3 spans 13 residues. V gave up 5 bases and J gave up 7 bases, with 15 bases separating them. Germline CDR1 reads SEHNR; CDR2 reads FQNEAQ (reference sequence). The CDR3 DNA reads TGTGCCAGCAGCCATTCCAAAAGCTGGGAGCAGTACTTC. Amino acids: CASSHSKSWEQYF.

At least ten counts were recorded for this clonotype. This chain joins TRBV20-1 and TRBJ2-1, with unresolved D. Trimming stripped 4 bases from V and 8 bases from J, with 21 bases between. CDR1 is DFQATT and CDR2 is SNEGSKA in the germline V gene (reference sequence). The CDR3 extends over 15 amino acids. CDR3 coding DNA: TGCAGTGCTACCCCTAGATCGGTCCCAGTGGATGAGCAGTTCTTC. Its protein product is CSATPRSVPVDEQFF.

This clonotype showed up many times. The V call is TRBV5-1, the J call TRBJ1-2, with D perhaps matching TRBD1 (6 bases). The CDR3 loop spans 14 amino acids. V was pared by 4 bases and J by 4 bases, with 14 bases between. Germline loops: CDR1 SGHRS, CDR2 YFSETQ. In DNA, the CDR3 is TGCGCCAGCAGCATCGGACAGAGCTCCTATGGCTACACCTTC. Protein product: CASSIGQSSYGYTF.

The chain uses TRBV27 and TRBJ1-3, with a tentative D call TRBD1 (6 bases). Germline assignment: CDR1 MNHEY and CDR2 SMNVEV (reference sequence). The V end lost 4 bases, the J end lost 3 bases, and 22 bases lay between the germline ends. The length of the CDR3 is 18 residues. In nucleotides, the CDR3 is TGTGCCAGCAGTTCCAAAGCGGACAGACTGGTTGATGGAAACACCATATATTTT. Encoded protein: CASSSKADRLVDGNTIYF.

The chain carries TRBV28 and TRBJ2-7, with 10 positions matching TRBD2. The CDR3 contains 17 residues. Losses at the gene ends were 5 bases for V and 2 bases for J; bases not matched to a gene: 12. Germline CDR1 is MDHEN and CDR2 is SYDVKM. In DNA, the CDR3 is TGTGCCAGCAGTGGGGCTAGCGGGAGCGGTGGGGCCTACGAGCAGTACTTC. Translating gives CASSGASGSGGAYEQYF.

This rearrangement joins TRBV15 to TRBJ2-7, with TRBD1 matching over 9 bases. Germline CDR1 LNHNV, CDR2 YYDKDF (reference sequence). The length of the CDR3 is 14 residues. V dropped 10 bases and J dropped 6; count of bases not matched to a gene: 13. CDR3 bases: TGTGCCAGCTCACCCGGACAGGGGAGCTGCGAGCAGTACTTC. Residues: CASSPGQGSCEQYF.

This clonotype was recorded at least ten times. The chain links TRBV30 to TRBJ1-4; D may be TRBD1 (5 bases). Trimming cost V 5 bases and J 12 bases, with 16 bases left between them. CDR1 is GTSNPN and CDR2 is SVGIG in the germline V gene (reference sequence). This CDR3 has 12 amino acids. The CDR3 coding sequence is TGTGCCTGGGCCCGGGGGATGAAAGAACTGTTTTTT. Translating gives CAWARGMKELFF. Using reference TRBV30 and TRBJ1-4 for the parts outside the CDR3, the full variable domain is SQTIHQWPATLVQPVGSPLSLECTVEGTSNPNLYWYRQAAGRGLQLLFYSVGIGQISSEVPQNLSASRPQDRQFILSSKKLLLSDSGFYLCAWARGMKELFFGSGTQLSVL.

This clonotype turned up a few times. V gene TRBV3-1 combines with J gene TRBJ2-1, with 12 bases lining up with TRBD2. The ends lost 4 bases at V and 0 bases at J; junction bases unmatched: 4. The V gene's germline CDR1 is LGHDT and CDR2 YNNKEL (reference sequence). This CDR3 has 17 amino acids. The CDR3 sequence: CASSRLAGATSYNEQFF. As DNA, the CDR3 is TGTGCCAGCAGCCGACTAGCGGGAGCGACCTCCTACAATGAGCAGTTCTTC.

This clonotype was recorded only once. A much larger clone lies a single base off, so this may be a read error. The chain links TRBV20-1 to TRBJ1-2; 9 nucleotides line up with TRBD1. Germline V gene sequence: CDR1 DFQATT, CDR2 SNEGSKA (reference sequence). V trimming: 4 bases; J trimming: 2 bases; junction bases outside the gene matches: 5. CDR3 length: 14 amino acids. This CDR3 is CSATRQGVNYGYTF. The CDR3 DNA is TGCAGTGCTACACGACAGGGGGTGAACTATGGCTACACCTTC.

This clonotype came up many times. This chain joins TRBV6-5 and TRBJ2-3; 10 bases fit TRBD1. This CDR3 is built from 18 residues. Trimming removed 4 bases from V and 4 bases from J; junction bases left unmatched: 14. CDR1 and CDR2 (germline): MNHEY, SVGAGI. As DNA, the CDR3 is TGTGCCAGCAGTTCCGTACTTAGCGGGACAGGGGTAGCAGATACGCAGTATTTT. This gives the protein CASSSVLSGTGVADTQYF.

This clonotype was counted between two and nine times. This chain connects TRBV5-1 to TRBJ1-1; D may be TRBD1 (5 bases). CDR3 length: 15 residues. Trimming shortened V by 9 bases and J by 0 bases, and 18 bases separated the two germline ends. Germline V gene sequence: CDR1 SGHRS, CDR2 YFSETQ. Here the CDR3 reads CATTPLGGLNTEAFF. As DNA, the CDR3 is TGCGCCACCACCCCCCTGGGGGGACTGAACACTGAAGCTTTCTTT.

This clonotype appeared many times. The J gene is TRBJ1-2, the V gene TRBV12-3 or TRBV12-4, with D unclear. Deletions cut 1 base from V and 6 bases from J, with 12 bases between. The CDR3 consists of 14 residues. As DNA, the CDR3 is TGTGCCAGCAGTTTAGTCCTGCCCCAGGATGGCTACACCTTC. It translates to CASSLVLPQDGYTF.

This sequence joins TRBV24-1 and TRBJ1-1; the D is unclear. V dropped 7 bases and J dropped 1 base, with 12 bases sitting between them. The germline gives CDR1 KGHDR, CDR2 SFDVKD. The CDR3 consists of 14 residues. This chain's CDR3 is CATRATESNTEAFF. The CDR3 DNA reads as TGTGCCACCAGGGCAACAGAATCGAACACTGAAGCTTTCTTT.

There are many counts of this clonotype. V is TRBV2 and J is TRBJ2-7; no clear D gene. CDR3 length: 13 amino acids. Looked up from germline, CDR1 is SNHLY and CDR2 is FYNNEI. The ends were cut back, 8 bases at V and 4 bases at J, with 15 bases in the middle. CDR3 region: CASGSLAHYEQYF. The CDR3, as DNA: TGTGCCAGCGGCTCCTTAGCACATTACGAGCAGTACTTC.

This clonotype has a handful of counts. V and J are TRBV9 and TRBJ1-5; no reliable D call. This CDR3 region has 15 residues. Germline V CDR1 and CDR2: SGDLS, YYNGEE. V was pared by 0 bases and J by 6 bases, with 13 bases between. CDR3 residues: CASSVEGSISQPQHF. CDR3 sequence (DNA): TGTGCCAGCAGCGTAGAGGGATCCATCAGTCAGCCCCAGCATTTT.

This clonotype was detected a few times. This chain connects TRBV29-1 to TRBJ1-2; 10 nucleotides match TRBD1. V lost 2 bases to trimming and J lost 7 bases; unmatched junction nucleotides: 10. Germline assignment: CDR1 SQVTM and CDR2 ANQGSEA. CDR3 length: 15 amino acids. For the CDR3, the DNA is TGCAGCGTTGAATGGACCGAGACAGGGGGCATTGGCTACACCTTC. This gives the protein CSVEWTETGGIGYTF.

The table lists this clonotype with a few counts. The rearrangement links TRBV20-1 to TRBJ2-1, with 10 bases that match TRBD1. Unmatched junction bases numbered 7, after V lost 5 bases and J lost 6 bases. This CDR3 spans 14 amino acids. In germline, CDR1 is DFQATT, CDR2 SNEGSKA (reference sequence). CDR3 bases: TGCAGTGCTTGTGATGGACAGGGGGGCAATGAGCAGTTCTTC. Its translation: CSACDGQGGNEQFF.

This clonotype was observed at least ten times. The chain links TRBV11-2 to TRBJ1-4, with D uncertain. CDR1 is SGHAT, CDR2 FQNNGV, per germline. This CDR3 contains 13 residues. V shed 5 bases and J shed 8 bases, with 12 bases lying between them. This chain's CDR3 is CASSVGDAEKLFF. CDR3 DNA: TGTGCCAGCAGCGTGGGTGATGCCGAAAAACTGTTTTTT.

The rearrangement uses TRBV5-1 and TRBJ2-3; D is possibly TRBD2 (6 bases). V lost 0 bases and J 4 bases, leaving 12 bases between the germline ends. The germline gives CDR1 SGHRS, CDR2 YFSETQ. The CDR3 spans 15 residues. CDR3: CASSLDGSSPDTQYF. The CDR3 bases are TGCGCCAGCAGCTTGGACGGGAGTTCTCCAGATACGCAGTATTTT.

This clonotype was found a few times. This chain's CDR3 is CASSLPQENTEAFF. CDR3 in DNA: TGTGCCAGCAGCTTACCCCAGGAGAACACTGAAGCTTTCTTT. The chain carries TRBV7-9 and TRBJ1-1; D is undetermined. Trimming left V 2 bases short and J 1 base short, with 8 bases between. Germline V CDR1 and CDR2: SEHNR, FQNEAQ (reference sequence). The CDR3 runs 14 residues.

The gene calls are TRBV6-1 and TRBJ2-1; no definite D call. V was shortened by 7 bases and J by 8 bases, with 21 bases between the two germline ends. Germline V CDR1 and CDR2: MNHNS, SASEGT. The CDR3 is 15 residues long. Here the CDR3 DNA reads TGTGCCAGCAATTCCCCGGACCTTGCGTTCGATGAGCAGTTCTTC. It encodes CASNSPDLAFDEQFF.

This clonotype was counted between two and nine times. Just one base apart from a much larger clone, this may be a read error. This chain uses TRBV3-1 with TRBJ1-1; TRBD1 agrees at 8 bases. The ends lost 4 bases at V and 1 base at J; junction bases unmatched: 5. Germline loops: CDR1 LGHDT, CDR2 YNNKEL (reference sequence). The length of the CDR3 is 15 residues. CDR3 sequence: CASSPGDRRNTEAFF. The CDR3 DNA reads as TGTGCCAGCAGCCCCGGGGACAGGAGGAACACTGAAGCTTTCTTT.

The J gene is TRBJ2-7, the V gene TRBV4-1; 7 nucleotides align to TRBD1. V shed 1 base, J shed 0 bases, and the junction held 6 bases outside the gene matches. CDR1 and CDR2 (germline): MGHRA, YSYEKL. The CDR3 runs to 16 residues. The CDR3 sequence is CASSQVPDRSSYEQYF. The CDR3 bases are TGCGCCAGCAGCCAAGTGCCGGACAGGAGCTCCTACGAGCAGTACTTC.

This clonotype occurred a few times. V gene TRBV10-3 combines with J gene TRBJ2-7; possible D gene TRBD1, 5 bases. Germline V CDR1 and CDR2: ENHRY, SYGVKD. V gave up 2 bases and J gave up 1 base, with 12 bases separating them. The CDR3 runs to 15 residues. CDR3: CAISETQGLSYEQYF. CDR3 DNA: TGTGCCATCAGTGAGACCCAGGGCCTATCCTACGAGCAGTACTTC.

This sequence joins TRBV5-1 and TRBJ2-4, with a tentative D call TRBD1 (7 bases). Deletions cut 1 base from V and 7 bases from J, with 15 bases between. This CDR3 has 15 residues. Germline CDR1 reads SGHRS; CDR2 reads YFSETQ. The CDR3 sequence is CASSLISGGTNIQYF. The CDR3 bases are TGCGCCAGCAGCTTGATTTCAGGGGGGACGAACATTCAGTACTTC.

This clonotype was detected a few times. This sequence joins TRBV6-5 and TRBJ2-7; D is perhaps TRBD1 (5 bases). CDR3 size: 14 residues. Germline V gene sequence: CDR1 MNHEY, CDR2 SVGAGI. V shed 4 bases and J shed 5 bases, with 15 bases lying between them. The CDR3 region is CASSSQGIDDEQYF. The CDR3 nucleotides are TGTGCCAGCAGTTCCCAGGGAATCGACGACGAGCAGTACTTC.

This sequence joins TRBV18 and TRBJ1-4; D gene ambiguous. Germline values: CDR1 KGHSH, CDR2 LQKENI. Trimming removed 3 bases at V and 7 bases at J, with 6 bases between. The length of the CDR3 is 12 residues. CDR3 protein: CASSPTVEKLFF. The CDR3 DNA follows: TGTGCCAGCTCACCCACTGTTGAAAAACTGTTTTTT.

This clonotype was counted at least ten times. This chain connects TRBV5-1 to TRBJ1-5, with D perhaps TRBD1 (5 bases). Trimming stripped 4 bases from V and 0 bases from J, with 11 bases between. Germline V gene data show CDR1 as SGHRS and CDR2 as YFSETQ. This CDR3 contains 15 residues. CDR3: CASSPGPLSNQPQHF. CDR3 coding DNA: TGCGCCAGCAGCCCGGGACCGCTTAGCAATCAGCCCCAGCATTTT.

This clonotype has a count of ten or more. The rearrangement uses TRBV2 and TRBJ2-7, with 8 positions matching TRBD2. V lost 7 bases, J lost 0 bases, and 11 bases stayed unmatched. CDR1 is SNHLY, CDR2 FYNNEI, per germline. This CDR3 is built from 16 residues. CDR3: CASTLSGSDTSYEQYF. The CDR3 nucleotides are TGTGCCAGCACCCTCAGCGGGAGTGATACCTCCTACGAGCAGTACTTC.

The CDR3 loop reads CASSFVGSQYEQYF. CDR3 sequence (DNA): TGTGCCAGCAGCTTTGTTGGCAGTCAATACGAGCAGTACTTC. The chain is built from TRBV11-1 and TRBJ2-7; no clear D. The CDR3 loop spans 14 amino acids. Between the trimmed V and J ends, which lost 3 bases and 4 bases, there was a span of 13 bases. CDR1 is SGHAT and CDR2 is FQDESV in the germline V gene (reference sequence).

The genes are TRBV6-2 or TRBV6-3 and TRBJ2-7; D remains unclear. The germline V gene has CDR1 MNHEY and CDR2 SVGEGT. Trimming took off 3 bases at V and 4 bases at J, with 13 bases between the two ends. There are 14 residues in the CDR3. The chain's CDR3 is CASSYHHPLYEQYF. The DNA of the CDR3 is TGTGCCAGCAGTTATCACCATCCCCTATACGAGCAGTACTTC.

In its sample, this clonotype was seen many times. A read error may produce the germline difference seen at one junction end. The V and J genes are TRBV5-1 and TRBJ1-1; D remains ambiguous. The germline V gene has CDR1 SGHRS and CDR2 YFSETQ. The CDR3 has 13 residues. DNA for the CDR3: TGTGCCAGCAGCTTAGAGAAGGGAACTGAAGCTTTCTTT. This gives the protein CASSLEKGTEAFF.